This record looks at one TCR beta chain sequence and its context. This clone appeared a few times. It lacks a known antigen. No much larger clone is present one base from it, and per-base qualities are unavailable. All of the isolated RNA was reverse transcribed with the High Capacity cDNA Reverse Transcription Kit, so expressed TCRB transcripts were sequenced. Deep immunoSEQ sequencing was applied to naive, central memory and regulatory T cell samples, giving an average of roughly 3.3 million total reads per sample. After sorted cells were lysed in RLT buffer, RNA was extracted with DNase-treated RNeasy Micro or Mini kits, with the choice depending on cell number. Each cell subset was processed on its own to prevent cross-contamination, while patient and healthy donor samples were processed together. The immunoSEQ multiplex PCR was used to amplify TCRB sequences from cDNA, yielding 87-bp fragments that span the CDR3 region. Sequencing of the amplicons was done on the Illumina HiSeq platform. The source study handled its data this way. PCR bias was corrected computationally using synthetic template baselines, and reads within Hamming distance 2 were collapsed, with unmergeable singletons discarded. Reads were aligned to IMGT to assign V, D and J genes, CDR3 length, and insertions or deletions at six rearrangement sites. Within each subset, clonotype counts were normalized to sorted cell number, and only after that were true diversity and Gini coefficients computed with the tcR R package. The overlap coefficient, calculated on TCRB nucleotide sequences, was used to quantify repertoire sharing. Out-of-frame TCRB sequences from naive cells were analyzed to stand in for the pre-selection repertoire. Entries here come from immuneACCESS through TCRdb and include only in-frame sequences with V and J called. Some clones fail to appear in such tables; in the studies checked, an unresolved V gene covers under half of the shortfall, and the cause of the remainder is unknown. V, J and clone size derive from that table, while D and trimming were established from the DNA sequence. This sample has hundreds of thousands of clones in its table, and about an eighth of those were observed once. About 0.042% of the sample belongs to the ten largest clones.

The sample originates from a study of beta chain features in type 1 diabetes (dated by TCRdb to about 2018). At the level of the whole study: Patients and healthy donors did not differ in mean age, gender distribution, total cell number or subset yield. Across all samples, around 99 million sorted cells were examined, and cell number per subset correlated strongly with RNA yield. The study compared the TCRB repertoires of sorted circulating CD4+ T cell subsets in recently diagnosed type 1 diabetes patients with those in matched healthy donors. Naive and central memory subsets were obtained from all 30 or so donors, but regulatory and stem cell-like memory subsets were isolated from only 8 patients and 8 healthy donors.

From each donor, a single peripheral blood sample of roughly 0.11 L on average was drawn into heparinised tubes. Naive, central memory, regulatory and stem cell-like memory CD4+ T cells were sorted on a BD FACSAria II using a panel including CD45RO, CCR7, CD25, CD127, CD95 and CD27. All sorted populations exceeded 95% purity. PBMCs were isolated immediately by Lymphoprep density gradient centrifugation and stained directly without culture. So that batch effects would be minimized, each experiment stained and sorted samples in pairs, pairing one healthy donor with one patient. The paper's findings and limits, for the study overall: At VDJ recombination sites, type 1 diabetes patients had fewer insertions and more deleted nucleotides, which implies abnormalities in thymic rearrangement. PCR might favor shorter templates, but patient and control samples were amplified and corrected together, so any skew would affect both groups equally. Naive, central memory and regulatory TCRB repertoires appeared more similar among patients than among healthy donors. HLA sub-analyses involved small numbers of individuals, so any influence of HLA type on TCRB rearrangement remained unresolved. A moderate but significant shortening of TCRB CDR3 length was observed in type 1 diabetes patients in all four CD4+ subsets. Sequencing cDNA rather than genomic DNA could over-represent highly expressing activated cells, although activation and CD3 levels did not differ between groups.

The junction shows trimming of 1 base on V and 5 bases on J, plus 5 bases between the germline ends. The CDR3 runs 12 amino acids, cysteine and phenylalanine included. The kept DNA is CDR3 alone, 36 bases in frame from the first base. From a lookup of the germline V gene, CDR1 and CDR2 are SGHVS and FNYEAQ. The receptor was derived from a woman aged 18-29 years in good health. The chain employs TRBV7-6 and TRBJ1-2; the D gene is unclear. The sequencing sample was made of naive CD4+ T cells from blood. The sample's cell subset or site label, in plain terms: true naive CD4+ T cells. The sequenced DNA: TGTGCCAGCAGCTTAGAGGGTTATGGCTACACCTTC. Its protein product is CASSLEGYGYTF.